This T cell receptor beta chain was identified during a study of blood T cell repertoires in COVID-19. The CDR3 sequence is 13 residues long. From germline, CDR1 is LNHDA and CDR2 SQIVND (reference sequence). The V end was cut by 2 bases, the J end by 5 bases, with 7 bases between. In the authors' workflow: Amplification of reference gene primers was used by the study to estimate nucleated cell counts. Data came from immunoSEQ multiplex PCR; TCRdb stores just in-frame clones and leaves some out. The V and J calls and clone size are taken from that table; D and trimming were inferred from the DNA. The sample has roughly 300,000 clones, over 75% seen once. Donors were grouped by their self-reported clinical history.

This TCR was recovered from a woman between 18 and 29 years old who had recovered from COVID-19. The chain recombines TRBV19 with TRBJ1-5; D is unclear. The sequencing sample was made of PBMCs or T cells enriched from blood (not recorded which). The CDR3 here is CASSISGDQPQHF. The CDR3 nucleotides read TGTGCCAGTAGTATATCCGGGGATCAGCCCCAGCATTTT.